A selection of T cell receptor beta chains follows, all from one sample in a study of CD8 T cells in Susac syndrome. TCRdb analysed the immunoSEQ multiplex PCR reads with MiXCR anew, one entry per CDR3 protein. The sample shows 160,000 or so distinct CDR3 sequences, around 96% of them seen only once. The specimen sequenced was CD4+ T cells from PBMCs. These receptors all come from a human donor with Susac syndrome. Both conserved end residues are part of each CDR3. D genes are given only for firm matches. Size is stated for part of the rows, as once, few or many counts, or as a class when the clone is expanded.

NA	TRBV4-1	16	TRBJ2-2	NA	TGCGCCAGCAGCCAAGATCCGCTAGCCGCCACCGGGGAGCTGTTTTTT	CASSQDPLAATGELFF
NA	TRBV2	16	TRBJ2-1	NA	TGTGCCAGCAGTGAAGCGGCGGAGGGGGGGCGCGATGAGCAGTTCTTC	CASSEAAEGGRDEQFF
NA	TRBV20-1	12	TRBJ2-7	NA	TGCAGTGCTAGACAGGGTCCCTACGAGCAGTACTTC	CSARQGPYEQYF
NA	TRBV5-8	13	TRBJ1-2	NA	TGTGCCAGCAGCTTAGGAGGTCGGCGCAGCTACACCTTC	CASSLGGRRSYTF
NA	TRBV13	13	TRBJ1-5	NA	TGTGCCAGCAGCTTGTCAGTTGGTCAGCCCCAGCATTTT	CASSLSVGQPQHF
NA	TRBV15	16	TRBJ1-1	NA	TGTGCCACCAGCAGGGCTACAGGGCGTTATGACACTGAAGCTTTCTTT	CATSRATGRYDTEAFF
NA	TRBV9	15	TRBJ2-4	NA	TGTGCCAGCAGCGTTCCGTTCGAGGGGGGAAACATTCAGTACTTC	CASSVPFEGGNIQYF
NA	TRBV25-1	18	TRBJ2-6	NA	TGTGCCAGCAGCACTAAAAGTGGAAGGGACTCTGGGGCCAACGTCCTGACTTTC	CASSTKSGRDSGANVLTF
NA	TRBV7-6	14	TRBJ2-5	NA	TGTGCCAGCAGCTCCGGCAGCCACCAAGAGACCCAGTACTTC	CASSSGSHQETQYF
NA	TRBV15	12	TRBJ2-7	NA	TGTGCCACCAGCAGAGATAGGAGGGAGCAGTACTTC	CATSRDRREQYF
NA	TRBV20-1	14	TRBJ2-3	NA	TGCAGTGCTAATCCCCGGGGTGGCACAGATACGCAGTATTTT	CSANPRGGTDTQYF
NA	TRBV18	17	TRBJ1-6	NA	TGTGCCAGCTCACCACTAGCCGCCTCCGACCGAAATTCACCCCTCCACTTT	CASSPLAASDRNSPLHF
NA	TRBV2	15	TRBJ2-7	TRBD1	TGTGCCAGCACTGACAGGCGGACAGGGGGCTCCTGGCAGTACTTC	CASTDRRTGGSWQYF
NA	TRBV5-6	15	TRBJ1-2	NA	TGTGCCAGCAGCTTGGATCCAGAGGGATACTATGGCTACACCTTC	CASSLDPEGYYGYTF
few	TRBV12-3/TRBV12-4	13	TRBJ2-3	NA	TGTGCCAGCAGTGCCTTGGGCACAGATACGCAGTATTTT	CASSALGTDTQYF
once	TRBV27	12	TRBJ2-1	TRBD1	TGTGCCAGCAGTATACTAGGGGGCGAGCAGTTCTTC	CASSILGGEQFF
NA	TRBV5-1	15	TRBJ1-5	NA	TGCGCCAGCAGCTTGGATGGGGGAAGCAATCAGCCCCAGCATTTT	CASSLDGGSNQPQHF
NA	TRBV29-1	11	TRBJ1-1	NA	TGCAGCGTTGCAGGGGCATCTGAAGCTTTCTTT	CSVAGASEAFF
once	TRBV5-1	15	TRBJ1-6	NA	TGCGCCAGCAGCCCACAGACAGGAATAAGTTCACCCCTCCACTTT	CASSPQTGISSPLHF
NA	TRBV12-3/TRBV12-4	15	TRBJ2-3	NA	TGTGCCAGCAGTCCACAGGCTTCTGGCGGAGATACGCAGTATTTT	CASSPQASGGDTQYF
NA	TRBV20-1	15	TRBJ2-7	NA	TGCAGTGCTAGAACCCCCCGGGACTCCTCCTACGAGCAGTACTTC	CSARTPRDSSYEQYF
NA	TRBV6-5	14	TRBJ2-3	TRBD1	TGTGCCAGCAGACGCGGGACAGGGCCAGATACGCAGTATTTT	CASRRGTGPDTQYF
once	TRBV5-1	12	TRBJ2-1	NA	TGTGCCAGCAGCCAGGGGGGTGGTGAGCAGTTCTTC	CASSQGGGEQFF
NA	TRBV7-6	18	TRBJ2-3	TRBD2	TGTGCCAGCAGCCACCTGGTGTCGGGGGGTGCTAGCACAGATACGCAGTATTTT	CASSHLVSGGASTDTQYF
NA	TRBV6-2/TRBV6-3	12	TRBJ1-4	NA	TGTGCCAGCAGTTACTCGACGACAAAACTGTTTTTT	CASSYSTTKLFF
NA	TRBV20-1	12	TRBJ2-1	TRBD2	TGCAGTGCTGGGAGGGGTAACAATGAGCAGTTCTTC	CSAGRGNNEQFF
NA	TRBV4-3	15	TRBJ2-3	NA	TGCGCCAGCAGCCAAGACCTAGTCAGCACAGATACGCAGTATTTT	CASSQDLVSTDTQYF
NA	TRBV5-1	16	TRBJ2-7	TRBD1	TGCGCCAGCAGCTTGGCCCCGGACAGGCGATCCTACGAGCAGTACTTC	CASSLAPDRRSYEQYF
NA	TRBV20-1	16	TRBJ2-5	NA	TGCAGTGCTAGATCGGCTAGAGGCCTGGAATGGGAGACCCAGTACTTC	CSARSARGLEWETQYF